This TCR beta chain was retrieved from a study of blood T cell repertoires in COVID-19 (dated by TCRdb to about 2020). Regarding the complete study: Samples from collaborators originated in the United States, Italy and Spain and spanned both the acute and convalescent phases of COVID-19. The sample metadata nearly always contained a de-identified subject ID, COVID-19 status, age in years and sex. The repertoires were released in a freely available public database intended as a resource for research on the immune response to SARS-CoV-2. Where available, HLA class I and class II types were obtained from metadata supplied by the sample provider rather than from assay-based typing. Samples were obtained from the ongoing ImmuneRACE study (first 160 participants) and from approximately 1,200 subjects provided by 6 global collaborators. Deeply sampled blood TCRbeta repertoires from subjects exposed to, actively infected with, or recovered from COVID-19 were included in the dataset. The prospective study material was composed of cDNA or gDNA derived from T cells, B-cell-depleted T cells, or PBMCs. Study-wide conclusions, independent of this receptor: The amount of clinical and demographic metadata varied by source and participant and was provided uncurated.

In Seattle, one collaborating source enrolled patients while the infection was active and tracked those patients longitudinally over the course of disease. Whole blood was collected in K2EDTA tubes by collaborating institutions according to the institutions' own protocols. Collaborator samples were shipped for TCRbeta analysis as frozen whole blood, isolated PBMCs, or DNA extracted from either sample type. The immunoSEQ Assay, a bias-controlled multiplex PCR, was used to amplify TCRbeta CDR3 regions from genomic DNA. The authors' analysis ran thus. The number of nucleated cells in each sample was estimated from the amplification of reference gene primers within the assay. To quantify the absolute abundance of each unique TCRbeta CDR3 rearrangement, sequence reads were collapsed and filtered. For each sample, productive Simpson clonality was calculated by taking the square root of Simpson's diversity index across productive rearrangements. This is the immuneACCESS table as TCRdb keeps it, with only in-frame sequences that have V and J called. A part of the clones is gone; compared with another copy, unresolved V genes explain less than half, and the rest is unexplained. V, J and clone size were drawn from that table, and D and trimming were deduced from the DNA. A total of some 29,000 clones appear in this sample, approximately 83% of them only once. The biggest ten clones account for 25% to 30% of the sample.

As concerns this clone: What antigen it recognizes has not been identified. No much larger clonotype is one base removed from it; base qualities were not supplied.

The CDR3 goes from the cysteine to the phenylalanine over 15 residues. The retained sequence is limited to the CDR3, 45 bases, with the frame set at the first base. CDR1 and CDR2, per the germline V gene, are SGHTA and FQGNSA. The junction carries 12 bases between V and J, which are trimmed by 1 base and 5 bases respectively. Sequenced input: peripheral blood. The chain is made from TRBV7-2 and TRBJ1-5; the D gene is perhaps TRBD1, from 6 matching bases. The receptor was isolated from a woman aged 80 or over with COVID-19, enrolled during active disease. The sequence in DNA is TGTGCCAGCAGCTTAGGGGGGCGTACTGATCAGCCCCAGCATTTT. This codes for CASSLGGRTDQPQHF.